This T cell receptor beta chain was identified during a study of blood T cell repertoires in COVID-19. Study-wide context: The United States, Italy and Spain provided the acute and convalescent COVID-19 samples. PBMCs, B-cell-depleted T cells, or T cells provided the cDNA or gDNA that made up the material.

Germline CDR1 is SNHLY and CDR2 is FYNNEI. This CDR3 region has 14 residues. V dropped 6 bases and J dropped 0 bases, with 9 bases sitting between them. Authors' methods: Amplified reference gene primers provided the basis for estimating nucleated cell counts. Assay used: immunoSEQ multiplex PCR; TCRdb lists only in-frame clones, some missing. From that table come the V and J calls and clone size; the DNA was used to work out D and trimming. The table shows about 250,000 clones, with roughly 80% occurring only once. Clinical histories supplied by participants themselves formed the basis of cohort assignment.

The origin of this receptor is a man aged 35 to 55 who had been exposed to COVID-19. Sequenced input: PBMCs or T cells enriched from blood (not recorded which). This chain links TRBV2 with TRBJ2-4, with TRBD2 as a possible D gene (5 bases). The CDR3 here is CASRTRAAKNIQYF. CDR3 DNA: TGTGCCAGCAGAACGCGGGCAGCCAAAAACATTCAGTACTTC.